These T cell receptor beta chains were read from a single sample in a study of cytomegalovirus exposure and HLA in healthy donors. Generated by immunoSEQ multiplex PCR, the TCRdb table keeps only in-frame clones and is missing some. The sample lists fewer than 200,000 clones; around 79% were seen once. The sequenced sample consisted of PBMCs. These receptors were taken from a man aged 35 to 55 in good health and CMV-seropositive. Each CDR3 is given with its conserved first and last residue. Each record gives: V gene, D gene, J gene, clone size, CDR3 length, CDR3 protein, CDR3 DNA. D genes are given only for firm matches. Some rows have no size entry. The others give once, few or many, or a class for an expanded clone.

TRBV29-1	NA	TRBJ1-2	NA	12	CSCGGAPYGYTF	TGCAGCTGTGGAGGGGCCCCGTATGGCTACACCTTC
TRBV28	TRBD2	TRBJ2-7	NA	16	CASKGGGASGTNEQYF	TGTGCCAGCAAAGGTGGGGGGGCTAGCGGGACGAACGAGCAGTACTTC
TRBV6-5	TRBD2	TRBJ2-7	NA	15	CASSAGTSGRREQYF	TGTGCCAGCAGTGCCGGGACTAGCGGGAGGCGCGAGCAGTACTTC
TRBV18	TRBD2	TRBJ2-7	few	15	CASSPGTSETYEQYF	TGTGCCAGCTCACCCGGGACTAGCGAGACCTACGAGCAGTACTTC
TRBV19	TRBD1	TRBJ2-7	NA	14	CASSPRDRFNEQYF	TGTGCCAGTAGTCCCCGGGACAGGTTTAACGAGCAGTACTTC
TRBV28	TRBD1	TRBJ2-2	NA	15	CASSFGDRDTGELFF	TGTGCCAGCAGTTTTGGGGACAGGGACACCGGGGAGCTGTTTTTT
TRBV19	NA	TRBJ1-4	NA	15	CASSIDGLVEGKLFF	TGTGCCAGTAGTATAGACGGACTGGTAGAAGGAAAACTGTTTTTT
TRBV10-3	NA	TRBJ2-7	NA	13	CAISERQWYERYF	TGTGCCATCAGTGAACGGCAGTGGTACGAGCGGTACTTC
TRBV2	NA	TRBJ2-7	few	14	CASRVAGSPNEQYF	TGTGCCAGCAGAGTTGCAGGGTCCCCTAACGAGCAGTACTTC
TRBV10-3	NA	TRBJ1-4	NA	14	CAISAERSNEKLFF	TGTGCCATCAGTGCCGAGCGATCTAATGAAAAACTGTTTTTT
TRBV18	TRBD1	TRBJ2-7	NA	15	CASSPSASRDSEQYF	TGTGCCAGCTCACCATCTGCCTCCCGGGACAGCGAGCAGTACTTC
TRBV28	NA	TRBJ2-1	NA	14	CASSLPPGSYEQFF	TGTGCCAGCAGTTTACCACCGGGTAGCTATGAGCAGTTCTTC
TRBV4-2	NA	TRBJ2-2	NA	19	CASSQDYVGSFANTGELFF	TGTGCCAGCAGCCAAGATTATGTGGGCAGCTTCGCGAACACCGGGGAGCTGTTTTTT
TRBV7-9	NA	TRBJ2-7	few	14	CASSLGQAPWEQYF	TGTGCCAGCAGCTTAGGACAGGCCCCCTGGGAGCAGTACTTC
TRBV6-5	TRBD2	TRBJ2-7	NA	15	CASSLLAGTSYEQYF	TGTGCCAGCAGCCTGCTAGCGGGGACTTCCTACGAGCAGTACTTC
TRBV6-6	NA	TRBJ2-3	NA	15	CASSYSASGTDTQYF	TGTGCCAGCAGTTACTCTGCTAGCGGCACAGATACGCAGTATTTT
TRBV19	TRBD2	TRBJ2-7	NA	15	CASSMGREVSYEQYF	TGTGCCAGTAGTATGGGACGGGAGGTCTCCTACGAGCAGTACTTC
TRBV11-2	NA	TRBJ2-1	NA	14	CASSLVPLAYEQFF	TGTGCCAGCAGCTTAGTTCCCCTAGCCTATGAGCAGTTCTTC
TRBV30	TRBD1	TRBJ2-7	NA	14	CAWGLGQGTYEQYF	TGTGCCTGGGGATTGGGACAGGGAACCTACGAGCAGTACTTC
TRBV9	TRBD1	TRBJ2-1	NA	16	CASSPRRGTGVNEQFF	TGTGCCAGCAGCCCCCGAAGGGGGACAGGGGTCAATGAGCAGTTCTTC
TRBV7-9	TRBD1	TRBJ1-4	NA	15	CASSSQGARVEKLFF	TGTGCCAGCAGCTCACAGGGGGCGCGTGTTGAAAAACTGTTTTTT
TRBV11-2	TRBD1	TRBJ1-2	NA	15	CASSLDRGDNYGYTF	TGTGCCAGCAGCTTGGACAGGGGGGACAACTATGGCTACACCTTC
TRBV10-3	TRBD1	TRBJ2-7	NA	14	CAITGTGEAYEQYF	TGTGCCATCACCGGGACAGGGGAAGCCTACGAGCAGTACTTC
TRBV7-2	NA	TRBJ1-5	NA	12	CASSDSNQPQHF	TGTGCCAGCAGCGACAGCAATCAACCCCAGCATTTT
TRBV6-6	NA	TRBJ1-5	NA	13	CASSYSGRQPQHF	TGTGCCAGCAGTTACTCAGGGAGACAGCCCCAGCATTTT
TRBV19	TRBD1	TRBJ2-7	NA	14	CASSIGDRGYEQYF	TGTGCCAGTAGTATAGGGGACAGGGGCTACGAGCAGTACTTC